The next 13 T cell receptor beta chains were all read from a single sample in a study of shared clonotypes between healthy human individuals. Method: immunoSEQ multiplex PCR; TCRdb's copy keeps in-frame clones and lacks some. The table lists 2 million to 2.5 million clones, almost 96% of them singletons, with 0.13% in the top ten. Sequenced: naive CD4+ T cells sorted from blood. Subset described: CD45RA+ positively selected. The receptors come from a man aged 18 to 30 in good health.

This sequence joins TRBV6-5 and TRBJ1-6, with 8 bases matching TRBD1. Germline lookup yields CDR1 MNHEY and CDR2 SVGAGI. The CDR3 covers 15 residues. The ends lost 5 bases at V and 7 bases at J; junction bases unmatched: 7. The CDR3 protein is CASSIRGLVNSPLHF. The CDR3 DNA reads TGTGCCAGCAGTATCAGGGGGCTGGTAAATTCACCCCTCCACTTT.

This clone appeared a single time. The rearrangement uses TRBV9 and TRBJ2-5, with D possibly matching TRBD1 (6 bases). There are 15 residues in the CDR3. Germline CDR1 is SGDLS and CDR2 is YYNGEE. The V end was cut by 3 bases, the J end by 5 bases, with 17 bases between. CDR3 region: CASSEMGAVAETQYF. The CDR3 DNA follows: TGTGCCAGCAGCGAGATGGGGGCGGTAGCTGAGACCCAGTACTTC.

The chain employs TRBV5-1 and TRBJ2-5; 7 bases map to TRBD2. The J segment lost 4 bases and the V segment lost 4 bases, leaving 13 bases of the junction unmatched. The CDR3 has 16 amino acids. Germline-derived CDR1 and CDR2 are SGHRS and YFSETQ. CDR3 sequence reads: CASSPGRAGVRETQYF. The DNA for the CDR3 is TGCGCCAGCAGCCCCGGCCGGGCGGGAGTGCGAGAGACCCAGTACTTC.

The V gene is TRBV5-4, the J gene TRBJ1-2, with 9 bases identical to TRBD1. V shed 5 bases, J shed 8 bases, and the junction held 10 bases outside the gene matches. From germline, CDR1 is SGHNT and CDR2 YYREEE (reference sequence). The CDR3 totals 14 residues. The CDR3, as DNA: TGTGCCAGCAGTACACCCGGACAGGGGAGGGGCTACACCTTC. Its translation: CASSTPGQGRGYTF.

This clone occurred once. The rearrangement links TRBV5-4 to TRBJ1-4; D remains unclear. Germline V gene data show CDR1 as SGHNT and CDR2 as YYREEE (reference sequence). This CDR3 contains 13 residues. V lost 0 bases and J lost 8, with 8 bases in between. CDR3 sequence reads: CASSLGPREKLFF. In nucleotides, the CDR3 is TGTGCCAGCAGCTTGGGCCCCAGGGAAAAACTGTTTTTT.

V usage is TRBV7-9 and J usage is TRBJ2-5; weak D call: TRBD1 (6 bases). The CDR3 totals 16 residues. CDR1 SEHNR and CDR2 FQNEAQ come from the germline V gene (reference sequence). V was pared by 3 bases and J by 5 bases, with 19 bases between. The CDR3 spells CASSFTTGRQGETQYF. The CDR3 nucleotides read TGTGCCAGCAGCTTCACGACGGGGCGGCAGGGGGAGACCCAGTACTTC.

The chain combines TRBV27 with TRBJ1-2; 7 nucleotides agree with TRBD1. The V gene end was trimmed by 8 bases and the J gene end by 9 bases; junction bases not matched to a gene: 12. Germline V gene data show CDR1 as MNHEY and CDR2 as SMNVEV (reference sequence). The CDR3 totals 13 residues. CDR3 sequence: CASASRTGASYTF. CDR3 in DNA: TGTGCCAGCGCGAGCCGAACAGGGGCTAGCTACACCTTC.

A few counts support this clone. The V call is TRBV6-6, the J call TRBJ1-5; 9 bases map to TRBD1. The germline V gene encodes CDR1 MNHNY and CDR2 SVGAGI (reference sequence). J gave up 5 bases and V 11 bases, and 10 bases lay outside the gene matches. This CDR3 is 14 amino acids long. CDR3 nucleotides: TGTGCCGTGTTGGACAGGGGATCCGATCAGCCCCAGCATTTT. Translation gives CAVLDRGSDQPQHF.

In the case of this clone: This CDR3 is also generated by other DNA sequences in the sample. The chain carries TRBV11-2 and TRBJ1-1; 8 bases are a match to TRBD1. The V segment lost 4 bases and the J segment 6 bases; nucleotides outside the gene matches: 4. The germline CDR1 and CDR2 sequences are SGHAT and FQNNGV. The CDR3 spans 13 residues. The CDR3 DNA reads as TGTGCCAGCAGCTCCGACAGGGGTCCTGAAGCTTTCTTT. It specifies CASSSDRGPEAFF. The entire variable domain, with the rest obtained from reference TRBV11-2 and TRBJ1-1, is as follows: EAGVAQSPRYKIIEKRQSVAFWCNPISGHATLYWYQQILGQGPKLLIQFQNNGVVDDSQLPKDRFSAERLKGVDSTLKIQPAKLEDSAVYLCASSSDRGPEAFFGQGTRLTVV.

This chain uses TRBV19 with TRBJ1-1; 8 bases are a match to TRBD1. CDR3 length equals 15 residues. Trimming took 2 bases from V and 0 from J; bases not matched to a gene: 2. CDR1 is LNHDA and CDR2 is SQIVND in the germline V gene (reference sequence). CDR3 sequence reads: CASSIRTGLNTEAFF. CDR3 coding DNA: TGTGCCAGTAGTATACGGACAGGGTTGAACACTGAAGCTTTCTTT.

This sequence joins TRBV6-5 and TRBJ1-6; unclear D gene. CDR1 is MNHEY and CDR2 is SVGAGI in the germline V gene. Trimming removed 0 bases at V and 8 bases at J, with 8 bases between. The CDR3 totals 14 residues. The CDR3 sequence is CASSYSTGYSPLHF. The CDR3 DNA sequence: TGTGCCAGCAGTTACTCTACTGGGTATTCACCCCTCCACTTT.

This chain connects TRBV30 to TRBJ2-2; D not certain. Per the germline V gene, CDR1 is GTSNPN and CDR2 is SVGIG (reference sequence). The CDR3 runs 14 residues. V was clipped by 3 bases and J by 1 base, with 9 bases between them. CDR3 nucleotides: TGTGCCTGGAGAGGGCAGAAGAACACCGGGGAGCTGTTTTTT. Translation gives CAWRGQKNTGELFF.

The genes are TRBV30 and TRBJ1-4, with D uncertain. The ends were cut back, 8 bases at V and 0 bases at J, with 7 bases in the middle. The CDR3 runs to 12 residues. Germline V lookup: CDR1 GTSNPN, CDR2 SVGIG (reference sequence). The CDR3 is CALHATNEKLFF. The DNA of the CDR3 is TGTGCCCTACACGCAACTAATGAAAAACTGTTTTTT.